These T cell receptor beta chains were read from a single sample in a study of molecular identifiers for immune sequencing clone quantification. From the PCR reads, TCRdb called clonotypes with MiXCR, one entry per CDR3 protein. The repertoire includes 40,000 to 65,000 distinct CDR3 sequences, roughly a third of them detected once, and roughly 3.8% sits in the top ten. The source material was naive CD8+ T cells from blood, with Jurkat cell RNA spiked in. The receptors derive from a human donor in good health. Some libraries in this study had Jurkat cell RNA spiked in. Both conserved end residues are part of each CDR3. Each record gives: CDR3 length, D gene, clone size, J gene, V gene, CDR3 DNA, CDR3 protein. D genes are given only for firm matches. Not every row has a clone size; where given, it reads once, few, many or a size class.

13,TRBD1,many,TRBJ1-1,TRBV6-5,TGTGCCAGCAGTTACCAGGGGGCGGGTGAAGCTTTCTTT,CASSYQGAGEAFF
16,TRBD2,.,TRBJ2-1,TRBV20-1,TGCAGTGCTAGAGACCTAGCGGGAGGGTACTACAATGAGCAGTTCTTC,CSARDLAGGYYNEQFF
16,TRBD1,many,TRBJ2-7,TRBV27,TGTGCCAGCAGTTTACTTACAGGGGGCCCCATCTACGAGCAGTACTTC,CASSLLTGGPIYEQYF
16,.,many,TRBJ1-5,TRBV6-5,TGTGCCAGCAGTTACGGGGTCCCTTATAGCAATCAGCCCCAGCATTTT,CASSYGVPYSNQPQHF
13,.,.,TRBJ2-7,TRBV7-9,TGTGCCAGCAGCTCAGGGGTCGGGGACGAGCAGTACTTC,CASSSGVGDEQYF
17,TRBD2,.,TRBJ2-2,TRBV19,TGTGCCAGTAGCATCGGACTAGCGGGAGGGCCTACCGGGGAGCTGTTTTTT,CASSIGLAGGPTGELFF
15,.,.,TRBJ2-3,TRBV12-3/TRBV12-4,TGTGCCAGCAGTTCGGGGGGCTCTTTGACAGATACGCAGTATTTT,CASSSGGSLTDTQYF
14,.,many,TRBJ2-7,TRBV5-4,TGTGCCAGCAGCTTGCGGCAGGGCGGTTACGAGCAGTACTTC,CASSLRQGGYEQYF
14,.,few,TRBJ1-1,TRBV28,TGTGCCAGCAGTTTAGGCCAGGTATTGACTGAAGCTTTCTTT,CASSLGQVLTEAFF
14,.,.,TRBJ2-7,TRBV3-1,TGTGCCAGCAGTCCTGTGTGGGATACCTACGAGCAGTACTTC,CASSPVWDTYEQYF
14,.,.,TRBJ2-3,TRBV6-4,TGTGCCAGCACGCCTTGGTTCGTGGGAGATACGCAGTATTTT,CASTPWFVGDTQYF
12,.,few,TRBJ2-1,TRBV24-1,TGTGCCACCAGAGAGTTTAGTGGGGAGCAGTTCTTC,CATREFSGEQFF
14,TRBD2,.,TRBJ2-3,TRBV27,TGTGCCAGCGCCCACGGGAGGGCCGCAGATACGCAGTATTTT,CASAHGRAADTQYF
12,.,.,TRBJ2-7,TRBV12-3/TRBV12-4,TGTGCCAGCAGCACTTTTCGGGACGAGCAGTACTTC,CASSTFRDEQYF
12,.,.,TRBJ1-1,TRBV14,TGTGCCAGCAGGATATCGGGTTTCGAAGCTTTCTTT,CASRISGFEAFF
15,.,.,TRBJ2-7,TRBV6-1,TGTGCCAGCTGTGTCTTTGGGAGTGTTTCCTACGAGCAGTACTTC,CASCVFGSVSYEQYF
15,TRBD1,.,TRBJ2-7,TRBV6-5,TGTGCCAGCAGTCCCCTTCCGGGACAGGGAAACGACCAGTACTTC,CASSPLPGQGNDQYF
15,TRBD2,few,TRBJ2-1,TRBV27,TGTGCCAGCAGTCTAACTAGCGGGAGTACCCATGAGCAGTTCTTC,CASSLTSGSTHEQFF
14,.,many,TRBJ2-4,TRBV28,TGTGCCAGCAGTTTCCCCGTCCCCACAAACATTCAGTACTTC,CASSFPVPTNIQYF
14,.,.,TRBJ1-1,TRBV19,TGTGCCAGTAGTATATTGAGGACAGATAGTGAAGCTTTCTTT,CASSILRTDSEAFF